The source of this T cell receptor beta chain is a study of CD8+ T cells in alopecia areata. About the study: Twice daily, treated patients received 5 to 10 mg of oral tofacitinib. Dosing with tofacitinib proceeded for 6 to 18 months, followed by 6 months off drug.

The CDR3 totals 15 residues. The V end was cut by 8 bases, the J end by 6 bases, with 22 bases between. The V gene's germline CDR1 is SGHTA and CDR2 FQGNSA. This clone was seen once. Once RNA had been extracted, it was reverse transcribed into cDNA to act as the sequencing template. Profiling relied on immunoSEQ multiplex PCR, and the TCRdb table lists in-frame clones only, not all of them. The sample consists of some 150,000 clones, around 50% of them appearing once. The chain has TRBV7-2 and TRBJ1-2; D gene ambiguous. This sequence was found in a human donor with alopecia areata. The sequencing used CD8+ T cells sorted from blood, collected at week 0. This CDR3 is CASVPLPEPIDGYTF. The DNA for the CDR3 is TGTGCCAGCGTCCCCTTACCCGAACCAATAGATGGCTACACCTTC.